What follows are 18 T cell receptor beta chains derived from one specimen sequenced in a study of T cells in Graves' hyperthyroidism and ophthalmopathy. RNA transcripts provided the source from which TCR beta CDR3 regions were amplified. In the first-round RT-PCR of the TCR CDR3, the HTBI primer set was used. In TCRdb, the multiplex PCR reads were re-called with MiXCR into one record per CDR3 protein. The sample includes roughly 160,000 distinct CDR3 sequences, about 9.4% of them seen just once. The sample comprised blood. Receptors originate from a woman under 30 with Graves' hyperthyroidism that later progressed to Graves' ophthalmopathy.

As regards this clonotype: It is likely a read error, because the conserved phenylalanine at the end of the CDR3 is missing. This rearrangement joins TRBV5-8 to TRBJ2-1; the D gene is possibly TRBD2 (6 bases). The V end was cut by 1 base, the J end by 0 bases, with 8 bases between. The CDR3 consists of 15 residues. Per germline, CDR1 SGHTS and CDR2 YDEGEE. For the CDR3, the DNA is TGTGCCAGCAGCTTGCGGGGGAGCTCCTACAATGAGCAGTTCCTC. This encodes CASSLRGSSYNEQFL.

This clonotype was found many times. The V gene is TRBV2, the J gene TRBJ1-6, with D hard to call. Germline-derived CDR1 and CDR2 are SNHLY and FYNNEI. Trimming shortened V by 5 bases and J by 1 base, and 9 bases separated the two germline ends. CDR3 length equals 15 residues. The CDR3 coding sequence is TGTGCCAGCAGTTATGACCGGTCCTATAATTCACCCCTCCACTTT. This sequence encodes CASSYDRSYNSPLHF.

This chain joins TRBV9 and TRBJ2-5, with D uncertain. Germline CDR1 SGDLS, CDR2 YYNGEE. The V and J ends lost 0 bases and 5 bases respectively, with 20 bases between them. The CDR3 runs 17 residues. The CDR3 DNA sequence: TGTGCCAGCAGCGTAGCTGACGGGTATAACGTTTGGGAGACCCAGTACTTC. It codes for CASSVADGYNVWETQYF.

The table lists this clonotype with many counts. The gene calls are TRBV7-2 and TRBJ1-2, with 9 nucleotides matching TRBD1. The CDR3 sequence is 15 residues long. V trimming: 4 bases; J trimming: 4 bases; junction bases outside the gene matches: 7. Germline values: CDR1 SGHTA, CDR2 FQGNSA. The CDR3 region is CASSSAGTGIYGYTF. The CDR3 DNA sequence: TGTGCCAGCAGCTCGGCCGGGACAGGGATCTATGGCTACACCTTC.

In this sample, this clonotype turned up many times. J is TRBJ2-7 and V is TRBV6-1; D gene uncertain. Germline CDR1 MNHNS, CDR2 SASEGT. Trimming removed 3 bases at V and 3 bases at J, with 6 bases between. This CDR3 comprises 12 residues. The CDR3 spells CASSDRDYEQYF. CDR3 nucleotides: TGTGCCAGCAGTGATAGGGACTACGAGCAGTACTTC.

The chain employs TRBV7-2 and TRBJ2-3, with D hard to call. This CDR3 contains 15 residues. V dropped 2 bases and J dropped 4 bases, with 13 bases sitting between them. Germline V lookup: CDR1 SGHTA, CDR2 FQGNSA. CDR3 residues: CASSLQKGGADTQYF. The CDR3 DNA sequence: TGTGCCAGCAGCTTACAGAAAGGTGGCGCAGATACGCAGTATTTT.

This clonotype was seen repeatedly, ten times or more. This chain links TRBV11-2 with TRBJ1-2; D is possibly TRBD1 (5 bases). Germline values: CDR1 SGHAT, CDR2 FQNNGV. Trimming left V 4 bases short and J 3 bases short, with 9 bases between. The CDR3 is 13 residues long. CDR3 DNA sequence: TGTGCCAGCAGCTCCCAGGGTTACTATGGCTACACCTTC. Protein sequence: CASSSQGYYGYTF.

In its sample, this clonotype was seen many times. The CDR3 nucleotides read TGTGCCAGCAGGGGACAGGACGCCTATGGCTACACCTTC. It is translated as CASRGQDAYGYTF. This chain links TRBV28 with TRBJ1-2, with TRBD1 matching over 8 bases. The V gene end was trimmed by 6 bases and the J gene end by 4 bases; junction bases not matched to a gene: 4. Germline loops: CDR1 MDHEN, CDR2 SYDVKM. There are 13 residues in the CDR3.

This clonotype was seen many times. The J gene is TRBJ2-3, the V gene TRBV7-2; D not certain. Per the germline V gene, CDR1 is SGHTA and CDR2 is FQGNSA. Trimming took 2 bases from V and 2 from J, leaving 11 bases between them. There are 15 residues in the CDR3. CDR3 amino acids: CASSLKRTNTDTQYF. The DNA of the CDR3 is TGTGCCAGCAGCTTAAAACGAACCAACACAGATACGCAGTATTTT. The entire variable domain, with the rest obtained from reference TRBV7-2 and TRBJ2-3, is as follows: GAGVSQSPSNKVTEKGKDVELRCDPISGHTALYWYRQSLGQGLEFLIYFQGNSAPDKSGLPSDRFSAERTGGSVSTLTIQRTQQEDSAVYLCASSLKRTNTDTQYFGPGTRLTVL.

This clonotype was recorded many times. The V and J genes are TRBV20-1 and TRBJ1-6; TRBD1 agrees at 12 bases. CDR3 length: 16 amino acids. V shed 6 bases, J shed 10 bases, and the junction held 13 bases outside the gene matches. The germline V gene has CDR1 DFQATT and CDR2 SNEGSKA (reference sequence). The CDR3 spells CSARPGQGAVGSPLHF. The CDR3, as DNA: TGCAGTGCCAGACCGGGACAGGGGGCCGTTGGGTCACCCCTCCACTTT.

Many counts were recorded for this clonotype. V usage is TRBV12-3 or TRBV12-4 and J usage is TRBJ1-5; 8 nucleotides line up with TRBD1. V was pared by 6 bases and J by 7 bases, with 8 bases of the junction left unmatched. The CDR3 extends over 14 amino acids. The CDR3 sequence: CASSRGQGGQPQHF. For the CDR3, the DNA is TGTGCCAGCAGCCGAGGACAGGGCGGCCAGCCCCAGCATTTT.

This clonotype was counted many times. This chain connects TRBV30 to TRBJ2-7; possible D gene TRBD1, 5 bases. V was clipped by 5 bases and J by 6 bases, with 14 bases between them. Looked up from germline, CDR1 is GTSNPN and CDR2 is SVGIG (reference sequence). This CDR3 contains 12 residues. CDR3 DNA sequence: TGTGCCTGGGGGGCCAGGGCTGGCGAGCAGTACTTC. Amino acid sequence: CAWGARAGEQYF.

This clonotype was observed many times. The chain has TRBV14 and TRBJ2-5, with D perhaps matching TRBD1 (5 bases). The V end lost 0 bases, the J end lost 5 bases, and 13 bases lay between the germline ends. The CDR3 covers 15 residues. The germline V gene has CDR1 SGHDN and CDR2 FVKESK. CDR3 in amino acids: CASSQEDTYGETQYF. As DNA, the CDR3 is TGTGCCAGCAGCCAAGAGGACACGTATGGGGAGACCCAGTACTTC. The whole variable domain, remainder taken from reference TRBV14 and TRBJ2-5, is EAGVTQFPSHSVIEKGQTVTLRCDPISGHDNLYWYRRVMGKEIKFLLHFVKESKQDESGMPNNRFLAERTGGTYSTLKVQPAELEDSGVYFCASSQEDTYGETQYFGPGTRLLVL.

In its sample, this clonotype was seen many times. This chain links TRBV30 with TRBJ1-3; maybe TRBD1 (5 bases). CDR1 is GTSNPN, CDR2 SVGIG, per germline (reference sequence). The CDR3 has 15 residues. V was pared by 4 bases and J by 0 bases, with 13 bases between. The CDR3 protein is CAWNNQGPSGNTIYF. The CDR3 DNA reads as TGTGCCTGGAATAATCAGGGACCCTCTGGAAACACCATATATTTT.

This clonotype occurred many times. The chain has TRBV30 and TRBJ2-7; D is ambiguous. Trimming stripped 1 base from V and 2 bases from J, with 6 bases between. The CDR3 extends over 12 amino acids. Germline V gene data show CDR1 as GTSNPN and CDR2 as SVGIG (reference sequence). The CDR3 loop is CAWSAAAYEQYF. Here the CDR3 DNA reads TGTGCCTGGAGTGCGGCTGCCTACGAGCAGTACTTC.

Notes on this clonotype: With a much larger clone just one base away, this may be a read error. The genes are TRBV10-3 and TRBJ1-1; D is perhaps TRBD1 (5 bases). Germline V CDR1 and CDR2: ENHRY, SYGVKD. There are 14 residues in the CDR3. As DNA, the CDR3 is TGTACCATCAGTACCGGGACGATAAACACTGAAGCTTTCTTT. Its translation: CTISTGTINTEAFF.

This clonotype was picked up many times. The genes are TRBV6-1 and TRBJ2-7; tentative D call: TRBD1 (8 bases). This CDR3 spans 18 amino acids. The V end was cut by 3 bases, the J end by 3 bases, with 24 bases between. The V gene's germline CDR1 is MNHNS and CDR2 SASEGT. The chain's CDR3 is CASSDYDYPQGGIYEQYF. The CDR3 nucleotides read TGTGCCAGCAGTGATTACGACTACCCACAGGGGGGGATCTACGAGCAGTACTTC.

This clonotype was observed many times. V usage is TRBV7-9 and J usage is TRBJ2-6; D is ambiguous. V dropped 5 bases and J dropped 0 bases, with 11 bases sitting between them. This CDR3 region has 16 residues. The germline V gene encodes CDR1 SEHNR and CDR2 FQNEAQ (reference sequence). CDR3 sequence reads: CASSTGRDSGANVLTF. The CDR3 bases are TGTGCCAGCAGCACCGGTAGAGACTCTGGGGCCAACGTCCTGACTTTC. Full variable domain (outside the CDR3, taken from reference TRBV7-9 and TRBJ2-6): DTGVSQNPRHKITKRGQNVTFRCDPISEHNRLYWYRQTLGQGPEFLTYFQNEAQLEKSRLLSDRFSAERPKGSFSTLEIQRTEQGDSAMYLCASSTGRDSGANVLTFGAGSRLTVL.